The 5 T cell receptor beta chains given below trace back to one sample, sequenced in a study of T cell responses to AZD1222 COVID-19 vaccine. Sequencing was performed with immunoSEQ multiplex PCR; in TCRdb, only in-frame clones are kept and a portion is missing. Of 100,000 or so clones in the sample, about 82% were seen once. The sample consisted of peripheral blood, taken on day 0 of AZD1222 vaccination. Receptor source: an adult in good health.

The chain has TRBV13 and TRBJ2-1; 7 bases are a match to TRBD1. CDR3 length: 15 residues. The V gene end was trimmed by 2 bases and the J gene end by 5 bases; junction bases not matched to a gene: 6. Germline V gives CDR1 PRHDT, CDR2 FYEKMQ (reference sequence). The CDR3 DNA is TGTGCCAGCAGCTTATCCGGGACAGTAAACAATGAGCAGTTCTTC. Translation: CASSLSGTVNNEQFF. Drawing the rest from reference TRBV13 and TRBJ2-1, the complete variable domain is AAGVIQSPRHLIKEKRETATLKCYPIPRHDTVYWYQQGPGQDPQFLISFYEKMQSDKGSIPDRFSAQQFSDYHSELNMSSLELGDSALYFCASSLSGTVNNEQFFGPGTRLTVL.

The chain recombines TRBV3-1 (or the pseudogene TRBV3-2) with TRBJ1-6, with a weak D call TRBD1 (5 bases). This CDR3 contains 15 residues. V was trimmed by 1 base and J by 7 bases, leaving 11 bases between them. The V gene's germline CDR1 is LGHDT and CDR2 YNNKEL (reference sequence). The CDR3 protein is CASSQVQGSNSPLHF. Here the CDR3 DNA reads TGTGCCAGCAGCCAAGTTCAGGGATCAAATTCACCCCTCCACTTT.

This sequence joins TRBV5-1 and TRBJ1-3; 7 positions match TRBD1. J gave up 0 bases and V 4 bases, and 4 bases lay outside the gene matches. This CDR3 is built from 15 residues. Looked up from germline, CDR1 is SGHRS and CDR2 is YFSETQ. CDR3 bases: TGCGCCAGCAGCGGAAGGACAGGCTCTGGAAACACCATATATTTT. It translates to CASSGRTGSGNTIYF. The full variable domain, rest sourced from reference TRBV5-1 and TRBJ1-3, is KAGVTQTPRYLIKTRGQQVTLSCSPISGHRSVSWYQQTPGQGLQFLFEYFSETQRNKGNFPGRFSGRQFSNSRSEMNVSTLELGDSALYLCASSGRTGSGNTIYFGEGSWLTVV.

The V call is TRBV27, the J call TRBJ2-3, with D possibly matching TRBD1 (6 bases). This CDR3 spans 16 amino acids. The V gene's germline CDR1 is MNHEY and CDR2 SMNVEV (reference sequence). V lost 4 bases and J lost 0, with 14 bases in between. Here the CDR3 reads CASSYRTGPSTDTQYF. The CDR3 region has the DNA TGTGCCAGCAGTTACCGAACAGGGCCAAGCACAGATACGCAGTATTTT.

This chain connects TRBV9 to TRBJ1-3; D might be TRBD1 (6 bases). The V and J ends lost 7 bases and 6 bases respectively, with 11 bases between them. This CDR3 is built from 12 residues. CDR1 is SGDLS and CDR2 is YYNGEE in the germline V gene. CDR3 sequence (DNA): TGTGCCAGCTCGGGGGGCTTAAACACCATATATTTT. Translation: CASSGGLNTIYF. Full variable domain (outside the CDR3, taken from reference TRBV9 and TRBJ1-3): DSGVTQTPKHLITATGQRVTLRCSPRSGDLSVYWYQQSLDQGLQFLIQYYNGEERAKGNILERFSAQQFPDLHSELNLSSLELGDSALYFCASSGGLNTIYFGEGSWLTVV.